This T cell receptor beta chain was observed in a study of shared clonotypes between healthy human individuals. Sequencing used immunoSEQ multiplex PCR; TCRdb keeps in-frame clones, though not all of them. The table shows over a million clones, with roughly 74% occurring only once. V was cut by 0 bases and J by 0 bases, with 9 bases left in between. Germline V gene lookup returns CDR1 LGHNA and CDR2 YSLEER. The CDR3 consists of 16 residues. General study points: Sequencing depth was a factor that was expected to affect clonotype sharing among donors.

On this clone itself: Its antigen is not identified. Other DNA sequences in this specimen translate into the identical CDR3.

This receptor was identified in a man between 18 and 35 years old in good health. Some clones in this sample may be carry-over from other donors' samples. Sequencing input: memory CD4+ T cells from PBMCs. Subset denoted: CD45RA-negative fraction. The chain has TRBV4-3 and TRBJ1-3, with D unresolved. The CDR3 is CASSQDGSLSGNTIYF. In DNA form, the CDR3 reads TGCGCCAGCAGCCAAGACGGCAGCCTCTCTGGAAACACCATATATTTT.